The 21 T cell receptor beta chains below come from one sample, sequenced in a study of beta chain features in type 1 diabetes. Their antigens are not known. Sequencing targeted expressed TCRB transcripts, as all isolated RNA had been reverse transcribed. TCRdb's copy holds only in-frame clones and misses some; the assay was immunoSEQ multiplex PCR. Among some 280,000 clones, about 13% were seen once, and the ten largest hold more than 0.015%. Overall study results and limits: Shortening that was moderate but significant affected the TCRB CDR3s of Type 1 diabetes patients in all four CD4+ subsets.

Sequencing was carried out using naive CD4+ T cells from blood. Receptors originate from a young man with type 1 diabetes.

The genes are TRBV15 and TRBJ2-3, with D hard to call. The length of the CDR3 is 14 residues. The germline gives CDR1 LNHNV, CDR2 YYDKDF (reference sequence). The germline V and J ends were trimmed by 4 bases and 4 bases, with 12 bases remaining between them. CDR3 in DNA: TGTGCCACCAGCATCGAAAACTGGTCAGATACGCAGTATTTT. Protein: CATSIENWSDTQYF.

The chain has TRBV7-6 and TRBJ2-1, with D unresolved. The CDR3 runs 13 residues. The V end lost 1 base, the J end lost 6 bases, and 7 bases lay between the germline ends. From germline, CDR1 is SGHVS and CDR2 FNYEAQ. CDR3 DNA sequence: TGTGCCAGCAGCTTAGGACTGTCCAATGAGCAGTTCTTC. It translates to CASSLGLSNEQFF.

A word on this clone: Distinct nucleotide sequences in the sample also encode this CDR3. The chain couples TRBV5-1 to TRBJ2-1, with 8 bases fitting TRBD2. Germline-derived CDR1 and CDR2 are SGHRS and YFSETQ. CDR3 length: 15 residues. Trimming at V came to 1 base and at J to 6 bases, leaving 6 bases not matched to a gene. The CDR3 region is CASSLIAGGLNEQFF. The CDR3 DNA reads TGCGCCAGCAGCTTGATTGCGGGAGGTCTCAATGAGCAGTTCTTC.

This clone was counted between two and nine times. The CDR3 loop is CASSPSQGFSNQPQHF. The CDR3 DNA follows: TGCGCCAGCAGTCCGTCACAGGGTTTTAGCAATCAGCCCCAGCATTTT. This sequence joins TRBV23-1 and TRBJ1-5, with a weak D call TRBD1 (6 bases). TRBV23-1 has ORF status, its function being uncertain. Trimming left V 4 bases short and J 0 bases short, with 13 bases between. The CDR3 extends over 16 amino acids.

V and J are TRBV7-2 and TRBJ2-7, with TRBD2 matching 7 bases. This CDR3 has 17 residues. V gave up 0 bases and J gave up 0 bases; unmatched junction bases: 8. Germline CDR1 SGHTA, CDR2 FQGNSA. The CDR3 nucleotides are TGTGCCAGCAGCTTAGCGGCACCTAGCGGTACCTCCTACGAGCAGTACTTC. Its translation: CASSLAAPSGTSYEQYF.

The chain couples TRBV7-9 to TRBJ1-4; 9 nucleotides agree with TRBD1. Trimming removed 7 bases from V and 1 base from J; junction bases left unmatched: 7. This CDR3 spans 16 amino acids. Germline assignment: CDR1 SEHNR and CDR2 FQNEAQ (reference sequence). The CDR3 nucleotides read TGTGCCAGCAAAAAGGGACAGGGAGGAACTAATGAAAAACTGTTTTTT. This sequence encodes CASKKGQGGTNEKLFF.

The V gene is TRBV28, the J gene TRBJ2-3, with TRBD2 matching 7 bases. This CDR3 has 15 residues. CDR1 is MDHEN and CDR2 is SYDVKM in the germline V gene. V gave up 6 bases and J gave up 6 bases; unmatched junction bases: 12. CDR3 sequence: CASREGSAGDDTQYF. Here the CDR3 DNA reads TGTGCCAGCAGGGAAGGGTCGGCGGGAGACGATACGCAGTATTTT. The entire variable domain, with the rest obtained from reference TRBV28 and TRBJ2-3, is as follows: DVKVTQSSRYLVKRTGEKVFLECVQDMDHENMFWYRQDPGLGLRLIYFSYDVKMKEKGDIPEGYSVSREKKERFSLILESASTNQTSMYLCASREGSAGDDTQYFGPGTRLTVL.

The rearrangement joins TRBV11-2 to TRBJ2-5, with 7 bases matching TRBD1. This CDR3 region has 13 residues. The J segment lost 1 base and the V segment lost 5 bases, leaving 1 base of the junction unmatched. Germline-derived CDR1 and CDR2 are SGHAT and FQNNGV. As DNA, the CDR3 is TGTGCCAGCAGCCGGGACAGCCAAGAGACCCAGTACTTC. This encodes CASSRDSQETQYF.

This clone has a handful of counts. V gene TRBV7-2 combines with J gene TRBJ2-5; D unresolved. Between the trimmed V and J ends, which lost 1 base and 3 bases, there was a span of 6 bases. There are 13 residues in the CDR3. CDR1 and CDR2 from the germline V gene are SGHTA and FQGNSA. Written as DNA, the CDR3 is TGTGCCAGCAGCTTAGAGGCGGAAGAGACCCAGTACTTC. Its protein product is CASSLEAEETQYF.

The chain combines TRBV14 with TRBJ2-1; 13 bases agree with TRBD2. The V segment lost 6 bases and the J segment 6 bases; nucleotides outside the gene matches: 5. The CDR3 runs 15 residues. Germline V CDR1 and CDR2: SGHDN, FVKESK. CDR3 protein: CASSPWTSGGNEQFF. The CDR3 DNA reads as TGTGCCAGCAGTCCCTGGACTAGCGGGGGCAATGAGCAGTTCTTC.

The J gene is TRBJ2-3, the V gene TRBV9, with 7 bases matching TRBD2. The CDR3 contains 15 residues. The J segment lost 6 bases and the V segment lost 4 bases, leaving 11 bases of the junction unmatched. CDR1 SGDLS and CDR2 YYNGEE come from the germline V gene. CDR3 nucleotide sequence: TGTGCCAGCAGCCCTCGAGTTGCGGGAGATGATACGCAGTATTTT. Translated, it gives CASSPRVAGDDTQYF. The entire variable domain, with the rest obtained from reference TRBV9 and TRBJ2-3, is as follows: DSGVTQTPKHLITATGQRVTLRCSPRSGDLSVYWYQQSLDQGLQFLIQYYNGEERAKGNILERFSAQQFPDLHSELNLSSLELGDSALYFCASSPRVAGDDTQYFGPGTRLTVL.

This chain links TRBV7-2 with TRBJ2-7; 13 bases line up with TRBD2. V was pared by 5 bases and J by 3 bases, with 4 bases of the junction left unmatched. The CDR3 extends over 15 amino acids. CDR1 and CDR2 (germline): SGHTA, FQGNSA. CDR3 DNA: TGTGCCAGCAGCGCAGGGACTAGCGGGAACTACGAGCAGTACTTC. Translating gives CASSAGTSGNYEQYF.

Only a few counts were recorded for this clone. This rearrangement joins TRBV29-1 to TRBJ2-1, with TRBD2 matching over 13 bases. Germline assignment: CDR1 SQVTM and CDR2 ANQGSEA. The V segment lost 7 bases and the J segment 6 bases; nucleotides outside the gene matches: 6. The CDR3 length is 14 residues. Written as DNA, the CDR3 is TGCAGCGCGGAGCGACTAGCGGGAGGCAATGAGCAGTTCTTC. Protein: CSAERLAGGNEQFF.

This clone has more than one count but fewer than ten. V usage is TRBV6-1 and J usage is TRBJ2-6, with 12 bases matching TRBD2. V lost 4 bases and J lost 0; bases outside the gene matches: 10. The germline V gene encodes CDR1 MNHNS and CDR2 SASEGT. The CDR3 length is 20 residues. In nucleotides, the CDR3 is TGTGCCAGCAGTGGCCCTAGGGGACTAGCGGGTCCCTCTGGGGCCAACGTCCTGACTTTC. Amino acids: CASSGPRGLAGPSGANVLTF.

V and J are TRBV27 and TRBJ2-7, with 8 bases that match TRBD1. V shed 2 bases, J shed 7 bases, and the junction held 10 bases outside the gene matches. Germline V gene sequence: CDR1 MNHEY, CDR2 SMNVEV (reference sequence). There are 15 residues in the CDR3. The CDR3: CASSLIGQGAWEQYF. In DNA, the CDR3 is TGTGCCAGCAGTTTAATTGGGCAGGGGGCATGGGAGCAGTACTTC.

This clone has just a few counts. The DNA for the CDR3 is TGTGCCAGCTCAGGGGACAGGGACTACGAGCAGTACTTC. It codes for CASSGDRDYEQYF. This chain uses TRBV18 with TRBJ2-7, with 9 nucleotides matching TRBD1. V trimming: 5 bases; J trimming: 3 bases; junction bases outside the gene matches: 2. CDR3 length: 13 residues. Per the germline V gene, CDR1 is KGHSH and CDR2 is LQKENI. Drawing the rest from reference TRBV18 and TRBJ2-7, the complete variable domain is NAGVMQNPRHLVRRRGQEARLRCSPMKGHSHVYWYRQLPEEGLKFMVYLQKENIIDESGMPKERFSAEFPKEGPSILRIQQVVRGDSAAYFCASSGDRDYEQYFGPGTRLTVT.

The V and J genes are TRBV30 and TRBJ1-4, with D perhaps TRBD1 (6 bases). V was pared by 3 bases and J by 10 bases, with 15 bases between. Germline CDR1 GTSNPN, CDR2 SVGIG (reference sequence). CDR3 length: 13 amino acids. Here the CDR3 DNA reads TGTGCCTGGAGCGCCCAAAGGGGGGGAAAACTGTTTTTT. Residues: CAWSAQRGGKLFF.

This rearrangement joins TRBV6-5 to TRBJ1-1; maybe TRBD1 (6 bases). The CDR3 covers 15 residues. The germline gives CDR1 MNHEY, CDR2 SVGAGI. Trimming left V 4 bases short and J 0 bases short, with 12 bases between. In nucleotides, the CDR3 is TGTGCCAGCAGTTTGAACAGGGATTTGAACACTGAAGCTTTCTTT. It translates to CASSLNRDLNTEAFF.

The CDR3 bases are TGCGCCAGCAGCCAAGATCGACAGGGGTGGACCCAGTACTTC. This gives the protein CASSQDRQGWTQYF. This chain joins TRBV4-3 and TRBJ2-5; the match to TRBD1 covers 8 bases. J gave up 7 bases and V 0 bases, and 4 bases lay outside the gene matches. Germline CDR1 reads LGHNA; CDR2 reads YSLEER. CDR3 length: 14 amino acids.

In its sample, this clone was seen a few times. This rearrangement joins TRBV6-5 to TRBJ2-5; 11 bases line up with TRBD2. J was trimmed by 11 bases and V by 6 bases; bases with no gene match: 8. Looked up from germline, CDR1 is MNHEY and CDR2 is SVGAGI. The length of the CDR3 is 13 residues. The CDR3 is CASRLAGANEQYF. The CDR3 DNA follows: TGTGCCAGCAGACTAGCGGGAGCTAATGAGCAGTACTTC.

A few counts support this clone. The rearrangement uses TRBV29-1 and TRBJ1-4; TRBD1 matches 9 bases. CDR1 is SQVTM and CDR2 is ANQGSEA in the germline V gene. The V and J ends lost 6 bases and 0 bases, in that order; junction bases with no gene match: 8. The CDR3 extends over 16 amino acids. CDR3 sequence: CSVAQGASATNEKLFF. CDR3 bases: TGCAGCGTGGCACAGGGGGCATCGGCAACTAATGAAAAACTGTTTTTT.